Reported below is one T cell receptor beta chain. No antigen is known for it. This sample is drawn from a study of CD8+ T cells in alopecia areata. Study-wide results and caveats: Possibly because of HLA-related factors, TCR sharing was less clear across patients than in mice. Baseline CD8+ expansion's link to response remains uncertain, as there was one nonresponder. Lesional scalp, notably in alopecia totalis/universalis, had clonality above that of normal scalp.

It was cDNA, reverse transcribed from extracted RNA, that served as the sequencing template. Libraries were prepared by immunoSEQ multiplex PCR; TCRdb keeps only in-frame clonotypes and omits some of them. The repertoire consists of around 180,000 clones, with 60% occurring once and the leading ten covering over 1%. Stated treatment: oral pan-JAK inhibitor, 5-10 mg twice daily. Alopecia areata patients gave lesional scalp punch biopsies and peripheral blood samples. CDR1 SQVTM and CDR2 ANQGSEA come from the germline V gene. Trimming took off 7 bases at V and 1 base at J, with 19 bases between the two ends. CDR3 length: 15 amino acids.

The TCR originated in a human donor with alopecia areata. This sequence joins TRBV29-1 and TRBJ1-1, with a possible D match to TRBD1 (5 bases). Sequences were derived from CD4+ T cells sorted from blood, sampled at week 24, from a patient treated with tofacitinib. The CDR3: CSGGGVNSPNTEAFF. The CDR3 DNA follows: TGCAGCGGGGGAGGGGTAAACAGCCCGAACACTGAAGCTTTCTTT.